These 16 T cell receptor beta chains came from one sample sequenced in a study of Ad26.COV2.S vaccination and SARS-CoV-2 variants. Clones were read by immunoSEQ multiplex PCR, and TCRdb kept only the in-frame ones, dropping some. Of around 86,000 clones listed, about four fifths are singletons. This material consisted of peripheral blood, taken after recovery from COVID-19. All receptors derive from a human donor who had recovered from COVID-19.

V gene TRBV21-1 combines with J gene TRBJ2-6; TRBD2 reflects the table's D call only, with no check against the DNA. TRBV21-1 is reported as a pseudogene. The CDR3 spans 20 residues. This chain's CDR3 is CASSKGSKREGHGGANVLTF. Written as DNA, the CDR3 is TGTGCCAGCAGCAAAGGATCAAAGCGGGAGGGCCATGGCGGGGCCAACGTCCTGACTTTC.

This chain connects TRBV6-6 to TRBJ2-1; 8 bases match TRBD2. The germline V gene has CDR1 MNHNY and CDR2 SVGAGI (reference sequence). The length of the CDR3 is 15 residues. J lost 10 bases, V lost 2 bases, and 10 bases had no gene match. The CDR3 nucleotides read TGTGCCAGCAGTTACAGCCCTGAGGAGCGGGAGGAGCAGTTCTTC. As protein: CASSYSPEEREEQFF.

The V call is TRBV25-1, the J call TRBJ2-2, with a tentative D call TRBD2 (5 bases). Germline V gives CDR1 MGHDK, CDR2 SYGVNS. Trimming cost V 4 bases and J 3 bases, with 15 bases left between them. CDR3 length: 16 residues. This chain's CDR3 is CASSGPSGRDTGELFF. CDR3 DNA: TGTGCCAGCAGTGGTCCGAGTGGGCGGGACACCGGGGAGCTGTTTTTT.

The chain is built from TRBV9 and TRBJ2-7; 11 nucleotides align to TRBD2. The CDR3 consists of 15 residues. The junction had 5 bases not matched to a gene; V was cut back by 4 bases and J by 2 bases. The germline V gene encodes CDR1 SGDLS and CDR2 YYNGEE. CDR3 loop: CASSYGTSGPYEQYF. DNA of the CDR3: TGTGCCAGCAGCTACGGGACTAGCGGCCCCTACGAGCAGTACTTC.

The chain combines TRBV19 with TRBJ2-2; TRBD1 matches at 8 bases. The CDR3 spans 15 residues. Germline V gene sequence: CDR1 LNHDA, CDR2 SQIVND (reference sequence). Losses at the gene ends were 5 bases for V and 4 bases for J; bases not matched to a gene: 6. The CDR3 region has the DNA TGTGCCAGTAGTCGGGACAGGATTCCCACCGGGGAGCTGTTTTTT. It encodes CASSRDRIPTGELFF.

This clone was found many times. The gene calls are TRBV5-1 and TRBJ2-7, with 9 bases aligning to TRBD1. The germline V gene encodes CDR1 SGHRS and CDR2 YFSETQ. This CDR3 has 15 amino acids. V shed 2 bases and J 5 bases; nucleotides not matched to a gene: 8. CDR3 loop: CASSLGQGSNHEQYF. Here the CDR3 DNA reads TGCGCCAGCAGCTTAGGACAGGGGAGTAACCACGAGCAGTACTTC.

CDR3 sequence (DNA): TGTGCCAGCAGCCTAAGGCTAGCGGGGGGATACAATGAGCAGTTCTTC. Amino acid sequence: CASSLRLAGGYNEQFF. This chain uses TRBV14 with TRBJ2-1, with 11 positions matching TRBD2. Trimming removed 4 bases from V and 4 bases from J; junction bases left unmatched: 6. There are 16 residues in the CDR3. Germline V lookup: CDR1 SGHDN, CDR2 FVKESK.

As to this clone: It is likely a read error, because the conserved phenylalanine at the end of the CDR3 is missing. The gene calls are TRBV30 and TRBJ1-2; the D gene is possibly TRBD1 (6 bases). CDR1 and CDR2 (germline): GTSNPN, SVGIG (reference sequence). The CDR3 covers 14 residues. CDR3 nucleotide sequence: TGTGCCTGGAGGAGTGGGGGGCCGAGCGATGGGTACACCCTC. Encoded protein: CAWRSGGPSDGYTL.

Only a few counts were recorded for this clone. The rearrangement links TRBV6-1 to TRBJ1-5, with 7 bases aligning to TRBD1. Germline trimming cut 3 bases from V and 7 bases from J; bases unmatched to any gene: 3. This CDR3 is 13 amino acids long. CDR1 is MNHNS, CDR2 SASEGT, per germline. This CDR3 is CASSDRGKQPQHF. CDR3 coding DNA: TGTGCCAGCAGTGACAGGGGGAAACAGCCCCAGCATTTT.

The genes are TRBV28 and TRBJ2-3; D is perhaps TRBD2 (5 bases). The CDR3 contains 16 residues. Germline values: CDR1 MDHEN, CDR2 SYDVKM. Trimming shortened V by 3 bases and J by 0 bases, and 13 bases separated the two germline ends. The CDR3 sequence is CASSLWSGTSTDTQYF. The DNA for the CDR3 is TGTGCCAGCAGTTTGTGGAGCGGAACTAGCACAGATACGCAGTATTTT.

The chain links TRBV6-5 to TRBJ1-2, with a possible D match to TRBD1 (5 bases). Germline CDR1 MNHEY, CDR2 SVGAGI. The CDR3 runs to 13 residues. V lost 7 bases to trimming and J lost 3 bases, with 12 bases between them. The CDR3 sequence: CASTQGRDYGYTF. CDR3 bases: TGTGCCAGCACCCAGGGCAGGGACTATGGCTACACCTTC.

The V and J genes are TRBV11-3 and TRBJ2-3; tentatively, D is TRBD2 (5 bases). Trimming shortened V by 3 bases and J by 2 bases, and 9 bases separated the two germline ends. The germline gives CDR1 SGHNT, CDR2 YENEEA. This CDR3 region has 14 residues. The CDR3 region has the DNA TGTGCCAGCAGCTTTGACTACAACACAGATACGCAGTATTTT. This encodes CASSFDYNTDTQYF.

V gene TRBV7-2 combines with J gene TRBJ1-5, with a tentative D call TRBD1 (5 bases). The CDR3 is made up of 11 amino acids. The ends were cut back, 8 bases at V and 4 bases at J, with 6 bases in the middle. Per the germline V gene, CDR1 is SGHTA and CDR2 is FQGNSA. The DNA of the CDR3 is TGTGCCAGCGGGGCAAATCAGCCCCAGCATTTT. This translates into CASGANQPQHF.

The V and J genes are TRBV5-6 and TRBJ2-5; 10 bases match TRBD1. V trimming: 0 bases; J trimming: 0 bases; junction bases outside the gene matches: 2. The CDR3 has 16 amino acids. In germline, CDR1 is SGHDT, CDR2 YYEEEE. CDR3 nucleotide sequence: TGTGCCAGCAGCTTGGGGACAGGGGGACACCAAGAGACCCAGTACTTC. It specifies CASSLGTGGHQETQYF.

The chain couples TRBV20-1 to TRBJ2-2; D call uncertain. CDR3 length equals 15 residues. The V end lost 3 bases, the J end lost 0 bases, and 11 bases lay between the germline ends. Germline loops: CDR1 DFQATT, CDR2 SNEGSKA (reference sequence). The CDR3 nucleotides are TGCAGTGCTAGTTTTGAGATTTCGAACACCGGGGAGCTGTTTTTT. Translation: CSASFEISNTGELFF.

This CDR3 reads CASSLVGSTEAFF. CDR3 nucleotide sequence: TGTGCCAGCAGCTTAGTGGGGAGCACTGAAGCTTTCTTT. J is TRBJ1-1 and V is TRBV7-2; D is unresolved. The germline CDR1 and CDR2 sequences are SGHTA and FQGNSA. Trimming shortened V by 1 base and J by 4 bases, and 7 bases separated the two germline ends. This CDR3 is built from 13 residues. The full variable domain, its missing parts supplied by reference TRBV7-2 and TRBJ1-1, is GAGVSQSPSNKVTEKGKDVELRCDPISGHTALYWYRQSLGQGLEFLIYFQGNSAPDKSGLPSDRFSAERTGGSVSTLTIQRTQQEDSAVYLCASSLVGSTEAFFGQGTRLTVV.